The 26 T cell receptor beta chains in this list originate from one sample, sequenced in a study of T-cell memory formation after mild COVID-19. TCRdb passed the 5' RACE reads through MiXCR, listing each CDR3 protein once. The data hold 130,000 to 150,000 distinct CDR3 sequences, with roughly 6.3% observed a single time. Sequencing was performed on PBMCs or a T cell subset sorted from them (not recorded which). Receptors were obtained from an adult woman who had mild COVID-19 (a few samples of this study predate the infection). Cell type and time point are not known.

The table lists this clonotype with a few counts. This chain joins TRBV7-2 and TRBJ2-1; D tentatively fits TRBD1 or TRBD2 (5 bases each). Germline loops: CDR1 SGHTA, CDR2 FQGNSA. The CDR3 is 15 amino acids. Trimming took 3 bases from V and 4 from J, leaving 13 bases between them. The CDR3 nucleotides are TGTGCCAGCAGCTTCGGGCGAGGGGAGTACAATGAGCAGTTCTTC. It encodes CASSFGRGEYNEQFF.

The chain employs TRBV6-6 and TRBJ2-7; D not certain. Germline loops: CDR1 MNHNY, CDR2 SVGAGI (reference sequence). The V end was cut by 2 bases, the J end by 5 bases, with 7 bases between. The CDR3 runs to 12 residues. CDR3 sequence: CASSYPLDEQYF. The CDR3 DNA follows: TGTGCCAGCAGTTACCCCCTGGACGAGCAGTACTTC.

This chain joins TRBV7-9 and TRBJ1-1, with D unclear. V was cut by 1 base and J by 3 bases, with 15 bases left in between. CDR1 is SEHNR and CDR2 is FQNEAQ in the germline V gene (reference sequence). This CDR3 region has 16 residues. The DNA for the CDR3 is TGTGCCAGCAGCTTAGGGCAGGTCACCCCCTACACTGAAGCTTTCTTT. It is translated as CASSLGQVTPYTEAFF. The complete variable domain, with remaining parts taken from reference TRBV7-9 and TRBJ1-1, reads DTGVSQNPRHKITKRGQNVTFRCDPISEHNRLYWYRQTLGQGPEFLTYFQNEAQLEKSRLLSDRFSAERPKGSFSTLEIQRTEQGDSAMYLCASSLGQVTPYTEAFFGQGTRLTVV.

The chain combines TRBV24-1 with TRBJ1-1, with 7 bases that match TRBD1. CDR3 length: 14 amino acids. Germline V gene sequence: CDR1 KGHDR, CDR2 SFDVKD. J gave up 10 bases and V 6 bases, and 13 bases lay outside the gene matches. CDR3 DNA: TGTGCCACCAGTAGGACAGGTACTCTGCACCCAGCTTTCTTT. It codes for CATSRTGTLHPAFF.

This clonotype came up a few times. The chain is built from TRBV12-3 or TRBV12-4 and TRBJ1-4; the match to TRBD1 covers 8 bases. This CDR3 is built from 15 residues. With 5 bases clipped from V and 5 bases from J, the junction kept 7 bases outside the gene matches. The CDR3 nucleotides read TGTGCCAGCAGTGGACGGACAGGGCTAAATGAAAAACTGTTTTTT. Amino acids: CASSGRTGLNEKLFF.

This clonotype was observed at least ten times. CDR3 in DNA: TGTGCCAGCAGTCCCCTGGAGAGCTCCTATAATTCACCCCTCCACTTT. Amino acids: CASSPLESSYNSPLHF. The chain carries TRBV6-5 and TRBJ1-6; D uncertain. The V end was cut by 5 bases, the J end by 0 bases, with 11 bases between. Germline V CDR1 and CDR2: MNHEY, SVGAGI. The CDR3 covers 16 residues.

This clonotype was counted between two and nine times. The V call is TRBV12-3 or TRBV12-4, the J call TRBJ2-2, with a weak D call TRBD1 (7 bases). The CDR3 is 15 amino acids. V lost 6 bases and J lost 10, with 21 bases in between. DNA for the CDR3: TGTGCCAGCAGAGAGACAGGGTATAGGGAGGAGGAGCTGTTTTTT. It is translated as CASRETGYREEELFF.

This chain links TRBV29-1 with TRBJ2-3; a weak D match, TRBD1 (5 bases). Germline CDR1 is SQVTM and CDR2 is ANQGSEA. The CDR3 totals 12 residues. The V gene lost 0 bases and the J gene lost 9 bases, with 10 bases spanning the gap. The CDR3 reads CSVEDPGITQYF. CDR3 DNA sequence: TGCAGCGTTGAAGATCCAGGGATAACGCAGTATTTT.

This clonotype was detected a few times. The chain employs TRBV20-1 and TRBJ2-3; D is possibly TRBD2 (6 bases). Trimming shortened V by 5 bases and J by 1 base, and 13 bases separated the two germline ends. The germline V gene encodes CDR1 DFQATT and CDR2 SNEGSKA (reference sequence). CDR3 length equals 14 residues. The DNA for the CDR3 is TGCAGTGCTTCCGGGGGAGCGGGCACAGATACGCAGTATTTT. Its protein is CSASGGAGTDTQYF.

This rearrangement joins TRBV28 to TRBJ2-7; D may be TRBD1 (5 bases). The length of the CDR3 is 13 residues. Trimming took 6 bases from V and 4 from J, leaving 13 bases between them. Germline lookup yields CDR1 MDHEN and CDR2 SYDVKM. In DNA, the CDR3 is TGTGCCAGCAGCCCGACGACAGCTTACGAGCAGTACTTC. This sequence encodes CASSPTTAYEQYF.

The gene calls are TRBV20-1 and TRBJ2-7; 11 bases line up with TRBD2. CDR1 and CDR2 (germline): DFQATT, SNEGSKA (reference sequence). This CDR3 spans 14 amino acids. Germline trimming cut 1 base from V and 3 bases from J; bases unmatched to any gene: 2. The chain's CDR3 is CSARGLAGIYEQYF. CDR3 nucleotides: TGCAGTGCTAGAGGACTAGCGGGAATCTACGAGCAGTACTTC.

This clonotype occurred a few times. The chain's CDR3 is CASSLGTGNEKLFF. CDR3 coding DNA: TGTGCCAGCAGTTTAGGGACAGGGAATGAAAAACTGTTTTTT. The rearrangement joins TRBV12-3 or TRBV12-4 to TRBJ1-4; TRBD1 matches at 8 bases. CDR3 size: 14 residues. The junction had 0 bases not matched to a gene; V was cut back by 1 base and J by 5 bases.

This clonotype has more than one count but fewer than ten. The chain joins TRBV7-2 to TRBJ2-5; D is perhaps TRBD1 or TRBD2 (6 bases each). Between the trimmed V and J ends, which lost 6 bases and 5 bases, there was a span of 19 bases. CDR1 SGHTA and CDR2 FQGNSA come from the germline V gene. The CDR3 loop spans 15 amino acids. The CDR3 DNA follows: TGTGCCAGCAGTGGGGATGGACAGCGGGTGGAGACCCAGTACTTC. Translated: CASSGDGQRVETQYF.

This clonotype has a count of ten or more. This CDR3 is CSAHPPGLETTGELFF. CDR3 in DNA: TGCAGTGCTCACCCGCCGGGACTCGAAACCACCGGGGAGCTGTTTTTT. The chain couples TRBV20-1 to TRBJ2-2; weak D call: TRBD2 (6 bases). The CDR3 spans 16 residues. V lost 5 bases and J lost 4, with 20 bases in between. The germline V gene has CDR1 DFQATT and CDR2 SNEGSKA (reference sequence).

At least ten counts were recorded for this clonotype. The J gene is TRBJ2-1, the V gene TRBV6-6; possible D gene TRBD2, 6 bases. The germline CDR1 and CDR2 sequences are MNHNY and SVGAGI (reference sequence). The CDR3 spans 16 residues. The V end was cut by 2 bases, the J end by 0 bases, with 11 bases between. The DNA for the CDR3 is TGTGCCAGCAGTTACGGAGCGGGCCTCTCCTACAATGAGCAGTTCTTC. It specifies CASSYGAGLSYNEQFF.

This clonotype was seen at least ten times. The chain recombines TRBV12-3 or TRBV12-4 with TRBJ1-1; perhaps TRBD1 as D (5 bases). Trimming stripped 6 bases from V and 6 bases from J, with 17 bases between. The CDR3 covers 14 residues. The CDR3 reads CASRPGTTVAEAFF. In DNA form, the CDR3 reads TGTGCCAGCAGGCCCGGGACCACGGTGGCTGAAGCTTTCTTT.

This clonotype showed up just a few times. The J gene is TRBJ1-2, the V gene TRBV5-1; D may be TRBD1 (6 bases). CDR3 size: 16 residues. Per germline, CDR1 SGHRS and CDR2 YFSETQ. V was pared by 0 bases and J by 4 bases, with 16 bases between. The CDR3: CASSLGDTSGTYGYTF. The CDR3, as DNA: TGCGCCAGCAGCTTGGGGGACACCTCGGGAACCTATGGCTACACCTTC.

This clonotype was detected ten times or more. This chain joins TRBV7-9 and TRBJ2-7, with D possibly TRBD1 on 7 matching bases. Trimming left V 5 bases short and J 3 bases short, with 20 bases between. CDR1 and CDR2 (germline): SEHNR, FQNEAQ (reference sequence). The CDR3 length is 16 residues. CDR3 sequence reads: CASSPGGGGAHYEQYF. The CDR3 DNA reads as TGTGCCAGCAGCCCAGGAGGAGGGGGCGCCCACTACGAGCAGTACTTC. Filled out from reference TRBV7-9 and TRBJ2-7, the complete variable domain reads DTGVSQNPRHKITKRGQNVTFRCDPISEHNRLYWYRQTLGQGPEFLTYFQNEAQLEKSRLLSDRFSAERPKGSFSTLEIQRTEQGDSAMYLCASSPGGGGAHYEQYFGPGTRLTVT.

This clonotype appeared many times. This chain connects TRBV7-8 to TRBJ1-2; 7 nucleotides line up with TRBD1. Germline CDR1 and CDR2: SGHVS and FQNEAQ. This CDR3 spans 18 amino acids. Germline trimming cut 1 base from V and 8 bases from J; bases unmatched to any gene: 19. DNA of the CDR3: TGTGCCAGCAGCTTAGGGGAGACAGGGTTTGCGCACCTGAGAGGCTACACCTTC. Its protein product is CASSLGETGFAHLRGYTF.

The table lists this clonotype with many counts. J is TRBJ1-2 and V is TRBV9; 10 bases align to TRBD1. The CDR3 runs 15 residues. Germline values: CDR1 SGDLS, CDR2 YYNGEE. V lost 2 bases to trimming and J lost 1 base; unmatched junction nucleotides: 2. The CDR3 region has the DNA TGTGCCAGCAGCGTCGGGACAGGGGTTAACTATGGCTACACCTTC. Protein product: CASSVGTGVNYGYTF.

This sequence joins TRBV12-3 or TRBV12-4 and TRBJ2-2, with 9 bases identical to TRBD1. The V and J ends lost 5 bases and 10 bases, in that order; junction bases with no gene match: 11. The CDR3 is 15 amino acids. CDR3 loop: CASSNNRDRAEELFF. The CDR3 nucleotides read TGTGCCAGCAGTAATAACCGGGACAGGGCTGAGGAGCTGTTTTTT.

At least ten counts were recorded for this clonotype. The gene calls are TRBV20-1 and TRBJ1-4, with 8 nucleotides matching TRBD1. The CDR3 contains 13 residues. Germline loops: CDR1 DFQATT, CDR2 SNEGSKA (reference sequence). The trim removed 6 bases at V and 8 bases at J, leaving 8 bases unmatched. The CDR3 DNA is TGCAGTGCAGGTCAGGGGGCTGGGGAAAAACTGTTTTTT. This translates into CSAGQGAGEKLFF.

Many counts were recorded for this clonotype. The J gene is TRBJ2-2, the V gene TRBV9, with TRBD2 identical over 8 bases. Germline trimming cut 0 bases from V and 5 bases from J; bases unmatched to any gene: 6. This CDR3 comprises 16 residues. CDR1 SGDLS and CDR2 YYNGEE come from the germline V gene. The CDR3 DNA reads TGTGCCAGCAGCGTAGGAAGTAGCGGGACGACCGGGGAGCTGTTTTTT. Encoded protein: CASSVGSSGTTGELFF.

This clonotype was found a few times. The chain couples TRBV25-1 to TRBJ2-3; TRBD2 agrees at 12 bases. Germline CDR1 is MGHDK and CDR2 is SYGVNS. This CDR3 contains 16 residues. The junction had 4 bases not matched to a gene; V was cut back by 2 bases and J by 4 bases. The CDR3 sequence: CASSEGRLAGADTQYF. The CDR3 nucleotides read TGTGCCAGCAGTGAAGGGAGACTAGCGGGGGCAGATACGCAGTATTTT.

Comment on this clonotype: Possible read error: a much larger clone is one base away. The CDR3 does not end in the conserved phenylalanine or tryptophan, so this is likely a read error. The chain has TRBV4-3 and TRBJ2-6; maybe TRBD2 (6 bases). This CDR3 comprises 14 residues. CDR1 and CDR2 (germline): LGHNA, YSLEER. V lost 4 bases and J lost 5, with 9 bases in between. CDR3 DNA sequence: TGCGCCAGCAGCCTAGCGGACAGGGCCAACGTCCTGACTTTG. The encoded protein is CASSLADRANVLTL.

This clonotype was counted many times. The chain has TRBV6-5 and TRBJ2-1, with TRBD2 as a possible D gene (5 bases). V was trimmed by 0 bases and J by 9 bases, leaving 12 bases between them. Germline assignment: CDR1 MNHEY and CDR2 SVGAGI. The CDR3 totals 14 residues. CDR3 amino acids: CASSYSTIAGEQFF. In nucleotides, the CDR3 is TGTGCCAGCAGTTACTCGACAATCGCGGGTGAGCAGTTCTTC.